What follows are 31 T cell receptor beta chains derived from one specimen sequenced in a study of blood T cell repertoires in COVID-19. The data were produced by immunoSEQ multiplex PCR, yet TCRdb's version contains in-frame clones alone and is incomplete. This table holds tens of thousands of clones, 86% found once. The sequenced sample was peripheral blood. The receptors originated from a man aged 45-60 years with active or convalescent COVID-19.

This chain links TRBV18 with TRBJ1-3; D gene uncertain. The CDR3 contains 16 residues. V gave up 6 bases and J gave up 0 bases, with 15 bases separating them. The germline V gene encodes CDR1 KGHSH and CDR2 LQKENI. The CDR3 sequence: CASSPPSVDSGNTIYF. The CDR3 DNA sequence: TGTGCCAGCTCCCCGCCGTCGGTAGACTCTGGAAACACCATATATTTT.

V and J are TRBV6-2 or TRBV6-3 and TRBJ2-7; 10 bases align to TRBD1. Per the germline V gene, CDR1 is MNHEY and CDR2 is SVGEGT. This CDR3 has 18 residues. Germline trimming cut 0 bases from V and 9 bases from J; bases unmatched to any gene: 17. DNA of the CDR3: TGTGCCAGCAGTTACTCGAGGGGGACAGGGGAGTTGCACCCTGTGCAGTACTTC. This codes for CASSYSRGTGELHPVQYF.

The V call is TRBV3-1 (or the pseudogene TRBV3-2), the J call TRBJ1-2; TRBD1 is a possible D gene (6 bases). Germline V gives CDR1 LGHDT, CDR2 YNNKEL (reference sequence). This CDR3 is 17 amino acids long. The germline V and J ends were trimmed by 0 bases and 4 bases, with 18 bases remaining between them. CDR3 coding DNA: TGTGCCAGCAGCCAAGATCATGCGGTAGGACAGTCCTATGGCTACACCTTC. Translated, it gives CASSQDHAVGQSYGYTF.

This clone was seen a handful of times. Written as DNA, the CDR3 is TGTGCCAGCAGTTTGACCGGCGGACAGGGCTCCGAGCAGTACTTC. Protein product: CASSLTGGQGSEQYF. The chain joins TRBV2 to TRBJ2-7, with 8 bases lining up with TRBD1. The V gene's germline CDR1 is SNHLY and CDR2 FYNNEI. The V segment lost 5 bases and the J segment 6 bases; nucleotides outside the gene matches: 12. CDR3 length: 15 residues.

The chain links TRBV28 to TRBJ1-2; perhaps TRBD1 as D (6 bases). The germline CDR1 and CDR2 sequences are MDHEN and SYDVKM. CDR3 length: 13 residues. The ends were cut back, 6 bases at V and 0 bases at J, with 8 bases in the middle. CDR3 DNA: TGTGCCAGCAGCACAGGGCCTAACTATGGCTACACCTTC. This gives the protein CASSTGPNYGYTF.

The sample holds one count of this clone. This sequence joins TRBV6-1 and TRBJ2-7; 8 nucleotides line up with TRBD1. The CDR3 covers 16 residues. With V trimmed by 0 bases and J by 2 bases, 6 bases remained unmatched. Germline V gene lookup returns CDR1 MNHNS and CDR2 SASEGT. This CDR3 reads CASSEALGQGPYEQYF. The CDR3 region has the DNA TGTGCCAGCAGTGAAGCGCTAGGACAGGGACCCTACGAGCAGTACTTC.

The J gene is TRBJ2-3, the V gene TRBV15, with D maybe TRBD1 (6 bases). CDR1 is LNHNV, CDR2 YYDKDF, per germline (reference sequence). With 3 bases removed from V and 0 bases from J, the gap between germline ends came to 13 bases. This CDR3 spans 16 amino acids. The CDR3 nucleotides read TGTGCCACCAGCAGCGGGACACTGACAAGCACAGATACGCAGTATTTT. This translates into CATSSGTLTSTDTQYF.

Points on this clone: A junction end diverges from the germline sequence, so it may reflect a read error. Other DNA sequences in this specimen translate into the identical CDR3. The CDR3 reads CASRVAGAGGETQYF. DNA for the CDR3: TGTGCCAGCCGCGTCGCCGGGGCGGGGGGAGAGACCCAGTACTTC. The gene calls are TRBV9 and TRBJ2-5; 8 positions match TRBD2. The CDR3 has 15 residues. Germline CDR1 and CDR2: SGDLS and YYNGEE.

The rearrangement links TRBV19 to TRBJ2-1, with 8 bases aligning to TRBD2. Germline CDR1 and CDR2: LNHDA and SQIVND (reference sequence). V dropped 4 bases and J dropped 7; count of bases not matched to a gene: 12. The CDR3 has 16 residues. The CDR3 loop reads CASSTKAGAGRNEQFF. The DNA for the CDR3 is TGTGCCAGTAGTACTAAAGCGGGAGCAGGCAGGAATGAGCAGTTCTTC.

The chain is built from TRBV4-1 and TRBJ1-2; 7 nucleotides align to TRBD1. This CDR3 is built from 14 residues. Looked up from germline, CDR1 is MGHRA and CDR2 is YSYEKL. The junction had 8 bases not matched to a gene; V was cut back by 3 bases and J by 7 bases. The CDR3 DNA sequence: TGCGCCAGCAGCCAGACTGGGACAGTAGGTGGCTACACCTTC. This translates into CASSQTGTVGGYTF.

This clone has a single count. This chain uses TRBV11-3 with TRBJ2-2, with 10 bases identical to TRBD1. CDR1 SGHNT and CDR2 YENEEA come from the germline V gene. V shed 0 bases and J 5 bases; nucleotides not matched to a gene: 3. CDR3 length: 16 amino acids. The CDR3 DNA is TGTGCCAGCAGCTTAGATTCGGGACAGGGGACCGGGGAGCTGTTTTTT. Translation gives CASSLDSGQGTGELFF.

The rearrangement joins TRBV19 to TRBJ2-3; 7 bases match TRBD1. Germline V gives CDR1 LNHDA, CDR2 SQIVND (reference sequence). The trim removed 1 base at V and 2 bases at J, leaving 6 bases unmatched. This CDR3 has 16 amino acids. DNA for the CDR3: TGTGCCAGTAGTATAGTACAGGGGAGTTTCACAGATACGCAGTATTTT. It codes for CASSIVQGSFTDTQYF.

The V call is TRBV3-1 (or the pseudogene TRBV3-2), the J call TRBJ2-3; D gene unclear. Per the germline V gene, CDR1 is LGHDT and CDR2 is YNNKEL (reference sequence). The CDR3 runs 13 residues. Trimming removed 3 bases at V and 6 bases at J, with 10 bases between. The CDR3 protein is CASSQSRLDTQYF. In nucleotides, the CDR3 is TGTGCCAGCAGCCAGTCCAGGTTGGATACGCAGTATTTT.

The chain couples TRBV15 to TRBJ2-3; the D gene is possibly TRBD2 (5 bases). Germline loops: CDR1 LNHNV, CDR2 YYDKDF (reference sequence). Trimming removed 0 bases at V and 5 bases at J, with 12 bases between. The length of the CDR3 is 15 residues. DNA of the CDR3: TGTGCCACCAGCAGAGATTTCCGGGGTTTAGATACGCAGTATTTT. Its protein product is CATSRDFRGLDTQYF.

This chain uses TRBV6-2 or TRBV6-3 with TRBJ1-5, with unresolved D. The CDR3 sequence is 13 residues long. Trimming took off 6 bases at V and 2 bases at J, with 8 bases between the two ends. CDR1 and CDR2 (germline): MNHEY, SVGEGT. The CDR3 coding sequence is TGTGCCAGCAGCACCGGGGGCAATCAGCCCCAGCATTTT. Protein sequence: CASSTGGNQPQHF.

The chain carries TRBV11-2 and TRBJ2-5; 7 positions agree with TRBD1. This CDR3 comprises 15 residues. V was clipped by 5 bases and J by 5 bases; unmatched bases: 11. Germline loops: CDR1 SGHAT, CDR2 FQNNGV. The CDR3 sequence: CASSNWGTDDETQYF. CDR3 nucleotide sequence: TGTGCCAGCAGCAACTGGGGGACAGACGATGAGACCCAGTACTTC. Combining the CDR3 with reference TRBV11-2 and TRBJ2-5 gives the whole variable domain EAGVAQSPRYKIIEKRQSVAFWCNPISGHATLYWYQQILGQGPKLLIQFQNNGVVDDSQLPKDRFSAERLKGVDSTLKIQPAKLEDSAVYLCASSNWGTDDETQYFGPGTRLLVL.

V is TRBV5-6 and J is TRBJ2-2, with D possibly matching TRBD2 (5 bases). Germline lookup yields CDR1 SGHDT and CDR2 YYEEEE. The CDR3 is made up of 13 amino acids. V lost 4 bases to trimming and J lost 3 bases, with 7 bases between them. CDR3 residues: CASSREHTGELFF. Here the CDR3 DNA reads TGTGCCAGCAGCCGGGAACACACCGGGGAGCTGTTTTTT. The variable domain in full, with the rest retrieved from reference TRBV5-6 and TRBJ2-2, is DAGVTQSPTHLIKTRGQQVTLRCSPKSGHDTVSWYQQALGQGPQFIFQYYEEEERQRGNFPDRFSGHQFPNYSSELNVNALLLGDSALYLCASSREHTGELFFGEGSRLTVL.

The CDR3 reads CAWSDRYGYTF. Here the CDR3 DNA reads TGTGCCTGGAGTGACAGATATGGCTACACCTTC. The chain combines TRBV30 with TRBJ1-2; D unresolved. The CDR3 covers 11 residues. The germline gives CDR1 GTSNPN, CDR2 SVGIG (reference sequence). V gave up 1 base and J gave up 5 bases, with 5 bases separating them. Supplemented by reference TRBV30 and TRBJ1-2, the full variable domain reads SQTIHQWPATLVQPVGSPLSLECTVEGTSNPNLYWYRQAAGRGLQLLFYSVGIGQISSEVPQNLSASRPQDRQFILSSKKLLLSDSGFYLCAWSDRYGYTFGSGTRLTVV.

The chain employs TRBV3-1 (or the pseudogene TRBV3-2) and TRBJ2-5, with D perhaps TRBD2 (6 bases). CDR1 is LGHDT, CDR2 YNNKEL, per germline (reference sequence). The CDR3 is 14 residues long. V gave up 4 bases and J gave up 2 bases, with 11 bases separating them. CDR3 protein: CASSPVADQETQYF. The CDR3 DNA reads TGTGCCAGCAGCCCCGTAGCGGATCAAGAGACCCAGTACTTC.

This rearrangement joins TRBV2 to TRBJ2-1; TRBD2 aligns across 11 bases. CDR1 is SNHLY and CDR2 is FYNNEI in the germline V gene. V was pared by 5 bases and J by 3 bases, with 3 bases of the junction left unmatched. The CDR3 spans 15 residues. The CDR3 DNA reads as TGTGCCAGCAGTCCGGGACTAGCGGACTACAATGAGCAGTTCTTC. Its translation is CASSPGLADYNEQFF. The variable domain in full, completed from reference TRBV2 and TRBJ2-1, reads EPEVTQTPSHQVTQMGQEVILRCVPISNHLYFYWYRQILGQKVEFLVSFYNNEISEKSEIFDDQFSVERPDGSNFTLKIRSTKLEDSAMYFCASSPGLADYNEQFFGPGTRLTVL.

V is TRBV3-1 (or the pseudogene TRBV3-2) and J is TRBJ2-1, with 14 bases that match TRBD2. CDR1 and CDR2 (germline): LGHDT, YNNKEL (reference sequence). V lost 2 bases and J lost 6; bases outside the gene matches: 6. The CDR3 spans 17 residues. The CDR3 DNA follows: TGTGCCAGCAGCCAATTAACGACTAGCGGGAGGGCCAATGAGCAGTTCTTC. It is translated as CASSQLTTSGRANEQFF.

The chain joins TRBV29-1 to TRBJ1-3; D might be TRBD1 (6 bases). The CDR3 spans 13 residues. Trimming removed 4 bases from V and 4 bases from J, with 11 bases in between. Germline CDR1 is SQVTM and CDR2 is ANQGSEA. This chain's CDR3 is CSVVSQGGNTIYF. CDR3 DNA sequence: TGCAGCGTTGTGTCCCAGGGGGGAAACACCATATATTTT. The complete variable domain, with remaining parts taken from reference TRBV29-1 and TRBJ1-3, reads SAVISQKPSRDICQRGTSLTIQCQVDSQVTMMFWYRQQPGQSLTLIATANQGSEATYESGFVIDKFPISRPNLTFSTLTVSNMSPEDSSIYLCSVVSQGGNTIYFGEGSWLTVV.

This chain's CDR3 is CASSEMNTGNTIYF. CDR3 nucleotide sequence: TGTGCCAGCAGTGAAATGAACACTGGAAACACCATATATTTT. The chain joins TRBV2 to TRBJ1-3, with D unresolved. The CDR3 consists of 14 residues. Trimming took off 2 bases at V and 2 bases at J, with 7 bases between the two ends. Germline CDR1 reads SNHLY; CDR2 reads FYNNEI.

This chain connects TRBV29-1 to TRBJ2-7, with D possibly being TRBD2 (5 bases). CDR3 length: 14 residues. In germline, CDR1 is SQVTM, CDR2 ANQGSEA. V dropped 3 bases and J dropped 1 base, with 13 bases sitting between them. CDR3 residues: CSVELSADSYEQYF. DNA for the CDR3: TGCAGCGTTGAGCTTAGCGCGGATTCCTACGAGCAGTACTTC.

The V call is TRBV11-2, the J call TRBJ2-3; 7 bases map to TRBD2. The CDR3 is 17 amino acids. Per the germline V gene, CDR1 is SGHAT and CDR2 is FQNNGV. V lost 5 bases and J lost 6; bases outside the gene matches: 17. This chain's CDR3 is CASSGGVPGSGKDTQYF. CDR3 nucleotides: TGTGCCAGCAGCGGGGGGGTTCCGGGCAGTGGGAAGGATACGCAGTATTTT.

CDR3 bases: TGTGCCAGCAGTGGGGACAGTCCTTTCACAGATACGCAGTATTTT. The encoded protein is CASSGDSPFTDTQYF. This rearrangement joins TRBV2 to TRBJ2-3; 7 bases agree with TRBD1. CDR3 size: 15 residues. Germline CDR1 and CDR2: SNHLY and FYNNEI. The trim removed 4 bases at V and 2 bases at J, leaving 6 bases unmatched.

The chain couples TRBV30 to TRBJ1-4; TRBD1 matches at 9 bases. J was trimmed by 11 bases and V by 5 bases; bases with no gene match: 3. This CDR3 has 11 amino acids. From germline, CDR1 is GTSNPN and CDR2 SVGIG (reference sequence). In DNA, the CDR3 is TGTGCCTGGGGGGGGACAGGGAAACTGTTTTTT. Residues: CAWGGTGKLFF. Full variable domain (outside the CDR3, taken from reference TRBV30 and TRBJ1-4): SQTIHQWPATLVQPVGSPLSLECTVEGTSNPNLYWYRQAAGRGLQLLFYSVGIGQISSEVPQNLSASRPQDRQFILSSKKLLLSDSGFYLCAWGGTGKLFFGSGTQLSVL.

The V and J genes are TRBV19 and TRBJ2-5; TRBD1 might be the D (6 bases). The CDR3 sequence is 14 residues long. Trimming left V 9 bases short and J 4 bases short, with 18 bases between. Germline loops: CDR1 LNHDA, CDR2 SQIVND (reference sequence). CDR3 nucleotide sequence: TGTGCCAGCTCCTCCGCCAGGGGCCGAGAGACCCAGTACTTC. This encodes CASSSARGRETQYF. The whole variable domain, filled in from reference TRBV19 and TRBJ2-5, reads DGGITQSPKYLFRKEGQNVTLSCEQNLNHDAMYWYRQDPGQGLRLIYYSQIVNDFQKGDIAEGYSVSREKKESFPLTVTSAQKNPTAFYLCASSSARGRETQYFGPGTRLLVL.

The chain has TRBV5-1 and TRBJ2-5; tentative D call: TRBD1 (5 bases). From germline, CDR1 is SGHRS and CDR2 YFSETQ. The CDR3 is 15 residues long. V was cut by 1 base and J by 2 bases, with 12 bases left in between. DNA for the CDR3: TGCGCCAGCAGCTTGTTGGGGCCAGGGCAAGAGACCCAGTACTTC. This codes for CASSLLGPGQETQYF.

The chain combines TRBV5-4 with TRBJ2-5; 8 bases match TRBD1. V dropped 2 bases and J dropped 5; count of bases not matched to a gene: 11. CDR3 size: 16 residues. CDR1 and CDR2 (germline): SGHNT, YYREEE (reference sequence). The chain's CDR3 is CASSFGGRGQFETQYF. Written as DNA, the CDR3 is TGTGCCAGCAGCTTCGGCGGCAGGGGGCAATTTGAGACCCAGTACTTC. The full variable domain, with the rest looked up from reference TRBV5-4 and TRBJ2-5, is ETGVTQSPTHLIKTRGQQVTLRCSSQSGHNTVSWYQQALGQGPQFIFQYYREEENGRGNFPPRFSGLQFPNYSSELNVNALELDDSALYLCASSFGGRGQFETQYFGPGTRLLVL.

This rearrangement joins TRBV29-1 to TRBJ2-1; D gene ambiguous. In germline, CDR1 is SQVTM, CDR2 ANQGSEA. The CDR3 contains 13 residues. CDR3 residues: CSGAHFDYNEQFF. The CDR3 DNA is TGCAGTGGAGCCCATTTTGATTACAATGAGCAGTTCTTC.